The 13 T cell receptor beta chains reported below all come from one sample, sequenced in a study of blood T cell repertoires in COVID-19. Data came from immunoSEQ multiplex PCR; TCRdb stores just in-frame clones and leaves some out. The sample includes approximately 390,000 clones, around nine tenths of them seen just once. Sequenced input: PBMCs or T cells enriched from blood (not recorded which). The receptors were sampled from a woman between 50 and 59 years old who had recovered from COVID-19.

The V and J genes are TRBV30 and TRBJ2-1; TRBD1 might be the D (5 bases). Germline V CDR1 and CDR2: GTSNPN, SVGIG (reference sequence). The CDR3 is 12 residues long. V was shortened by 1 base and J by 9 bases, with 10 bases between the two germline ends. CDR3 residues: CAWSEGAFEQFF. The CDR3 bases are TGTGCCTGGAGTGAAGGGGCGTTTGAGCAGTTCTTC.

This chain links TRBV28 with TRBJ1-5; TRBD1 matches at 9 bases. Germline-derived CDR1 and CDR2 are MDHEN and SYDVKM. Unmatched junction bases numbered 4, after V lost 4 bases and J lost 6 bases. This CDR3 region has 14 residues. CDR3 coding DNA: TGTGCCAGCAGTTCTACAGGGGGCATTCAGCCCCAGCATTTT. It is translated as CASSSTGGIQPQHF.

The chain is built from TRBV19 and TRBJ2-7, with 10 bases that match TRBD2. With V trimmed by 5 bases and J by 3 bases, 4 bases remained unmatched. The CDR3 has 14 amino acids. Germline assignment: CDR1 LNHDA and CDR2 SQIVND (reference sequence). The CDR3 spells CASSPAGGRYEQYF. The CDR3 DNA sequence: TGTGCCAGTAGTCCAGCGGGGGGGCGCTACGAGCAGTACTTC. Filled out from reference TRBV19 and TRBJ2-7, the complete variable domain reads DGGITQSPKYLFRKEGQNVTLSCEQNLNHDAMYWYRQDPGQGLRLIYYSQIVNDFQKGDIAEGYSVSREKKESFPLTVTSAQKNPTAFYLCASSPAGGRYEQYFGPGTRLTVT.

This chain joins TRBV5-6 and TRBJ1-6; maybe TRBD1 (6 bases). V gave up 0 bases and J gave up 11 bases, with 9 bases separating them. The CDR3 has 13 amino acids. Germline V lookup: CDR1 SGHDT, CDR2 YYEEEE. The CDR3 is CASSLGGGPPLHF. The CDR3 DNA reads TGTGCCAGCAGCTTGGGGGGGGGCCCACCCCTCCACTTT.

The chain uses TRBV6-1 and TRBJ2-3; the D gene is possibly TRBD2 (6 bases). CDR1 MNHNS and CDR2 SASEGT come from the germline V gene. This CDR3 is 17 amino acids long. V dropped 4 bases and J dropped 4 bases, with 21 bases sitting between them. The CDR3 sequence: CASSAQNPAGFADTQYF. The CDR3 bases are TGTGCCAGCAGTGCTCAAAATCCCGCGGGGTTCGCAGATACGCAGTATTTT.

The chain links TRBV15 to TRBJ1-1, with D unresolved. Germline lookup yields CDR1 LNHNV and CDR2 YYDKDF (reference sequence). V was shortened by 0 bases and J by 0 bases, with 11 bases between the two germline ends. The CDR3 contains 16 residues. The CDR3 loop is CATSRDLTGMNTEAFF. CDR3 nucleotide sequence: TGTGCCACCAGCAGAGATCTGACGGGAATGAACACTGAAGCTTTCTTT.

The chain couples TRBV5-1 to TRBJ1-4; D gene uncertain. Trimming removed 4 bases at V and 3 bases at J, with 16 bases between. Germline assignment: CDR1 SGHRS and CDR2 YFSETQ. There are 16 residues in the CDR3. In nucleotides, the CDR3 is TGCGCCAGCAGCCCCCTACTCGAGGGAGCTAATGAAAAACTGTTTTTT. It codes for CASSPLLEGANEKLFF.

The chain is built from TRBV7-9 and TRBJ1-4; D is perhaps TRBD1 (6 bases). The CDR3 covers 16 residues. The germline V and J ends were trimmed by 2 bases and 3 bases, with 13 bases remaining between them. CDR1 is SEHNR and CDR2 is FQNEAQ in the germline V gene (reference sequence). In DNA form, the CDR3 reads TGTGCCAGCAGCTTATCCACAGGGCACCCTAATGAAAAACTGTTTTTT. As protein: CASSLSTGHPNEKLFF.

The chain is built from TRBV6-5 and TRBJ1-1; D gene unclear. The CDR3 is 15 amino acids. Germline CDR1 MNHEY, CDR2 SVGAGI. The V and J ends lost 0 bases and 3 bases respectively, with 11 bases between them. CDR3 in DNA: TGTGCCAGCAGTTACTCACCGAAGCAAGACACTGAAGCTTTCTTT. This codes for CASSYSPKQDTEAFF.

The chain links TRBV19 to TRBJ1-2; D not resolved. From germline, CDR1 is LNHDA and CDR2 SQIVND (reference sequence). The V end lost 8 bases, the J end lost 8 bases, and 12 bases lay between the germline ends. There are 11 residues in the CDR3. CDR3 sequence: CASRFSGGYTF. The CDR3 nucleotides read TGTGCCAGTCGATTCAGCGGCGGCTACACCTTC.

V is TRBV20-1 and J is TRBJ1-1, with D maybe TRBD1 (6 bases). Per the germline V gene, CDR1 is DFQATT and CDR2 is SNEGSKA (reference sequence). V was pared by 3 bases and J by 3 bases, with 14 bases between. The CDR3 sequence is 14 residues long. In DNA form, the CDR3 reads TGCAGTGCTAGTGTCGGGGGGCGGGACACTGAAGCTTTCTTT. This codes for CSASVGGRDTEAFF.

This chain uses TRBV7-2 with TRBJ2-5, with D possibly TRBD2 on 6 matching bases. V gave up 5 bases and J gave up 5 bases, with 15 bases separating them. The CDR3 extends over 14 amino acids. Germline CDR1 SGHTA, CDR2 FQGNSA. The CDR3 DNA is TGTGCCAGCAGCCTGGGAGGACGTTCGGAGACCCAGTACTTC. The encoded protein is CASSLGGRSETQYF.

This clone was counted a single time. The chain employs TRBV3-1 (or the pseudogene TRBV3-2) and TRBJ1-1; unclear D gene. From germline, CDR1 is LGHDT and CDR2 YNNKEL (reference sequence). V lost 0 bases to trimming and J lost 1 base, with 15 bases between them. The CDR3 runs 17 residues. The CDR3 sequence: CASSQEERGPRNTEAFF. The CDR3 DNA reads TGTGCCAGCAGCCAAGAGGAACGAGGTCCCAGGAACACTGAAGCTTTCTTT.